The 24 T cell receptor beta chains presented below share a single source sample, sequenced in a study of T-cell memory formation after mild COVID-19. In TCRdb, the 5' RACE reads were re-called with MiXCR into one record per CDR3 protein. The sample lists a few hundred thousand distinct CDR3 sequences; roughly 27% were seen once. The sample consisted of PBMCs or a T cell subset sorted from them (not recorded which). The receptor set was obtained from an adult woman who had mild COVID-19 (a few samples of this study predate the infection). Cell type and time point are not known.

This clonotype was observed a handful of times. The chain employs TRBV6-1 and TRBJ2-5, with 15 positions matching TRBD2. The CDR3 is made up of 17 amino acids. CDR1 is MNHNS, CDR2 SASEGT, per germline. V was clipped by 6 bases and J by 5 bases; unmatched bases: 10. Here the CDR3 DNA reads TGTGCCAGCAGATATTGGACTAGCGGGGGGGCCTATGAGACCCAGTACTTC. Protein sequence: CASRYWTSGGAYETQYF.

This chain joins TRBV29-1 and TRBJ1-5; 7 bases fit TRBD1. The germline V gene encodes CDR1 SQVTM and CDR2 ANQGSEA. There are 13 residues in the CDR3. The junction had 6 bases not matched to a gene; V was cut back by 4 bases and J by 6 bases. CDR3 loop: CSVGTGRSQPQHF. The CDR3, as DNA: TGCAGCGTTGGGACAGGAAGAAGTCAGCCCCAGCATTTT. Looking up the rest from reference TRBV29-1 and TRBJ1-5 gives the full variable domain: SAVISQKPSRDICQRGTSLTIQCQVDSQVTMMFWYRQQPGQSLTLIATANQGSEATYESGFVIDKFPISRPNLTFSTLTVSNMSPEDSSIYLCSVGTGRSQPQHFGDGTRLSIL.

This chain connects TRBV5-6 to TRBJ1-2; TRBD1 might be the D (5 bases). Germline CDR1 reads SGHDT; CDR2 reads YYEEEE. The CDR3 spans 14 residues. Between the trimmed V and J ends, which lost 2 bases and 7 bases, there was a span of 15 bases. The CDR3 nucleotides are TGTGCCAGCAGCTTCCTCGCCGGGGCTCGTGGCTACACCTTC. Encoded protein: CASSFLAGARGYTF. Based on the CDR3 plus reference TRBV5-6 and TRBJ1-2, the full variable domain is DAGVTQSPTHLIKTRGQQVTLRCSPKSGHDTVSWYQQALGQGPQFIFQYYEEEERQRGNFPDRFSGHQFPNYSSELNVNALLLGDSALYLCASSFLAGARGYTFGSGTRLTVV.

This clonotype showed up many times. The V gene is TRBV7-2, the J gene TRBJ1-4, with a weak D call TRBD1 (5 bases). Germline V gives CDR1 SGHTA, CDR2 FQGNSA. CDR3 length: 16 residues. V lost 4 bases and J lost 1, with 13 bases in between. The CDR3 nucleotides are TGTGCCAGCAGCTGGAGCTCGGGGGGAACTAATGAAAAACTGTTTTTT. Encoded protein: CASSWSSGGTNEKLFF.

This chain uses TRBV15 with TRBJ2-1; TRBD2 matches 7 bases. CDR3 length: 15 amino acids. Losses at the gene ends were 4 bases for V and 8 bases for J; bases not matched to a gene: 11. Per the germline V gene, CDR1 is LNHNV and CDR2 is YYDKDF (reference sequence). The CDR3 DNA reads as TGTGCCACCAGCACACGGGCTAGCGGAGTGCATGAGCAGTTCTTC. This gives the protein CATSTRASGVHEQFF. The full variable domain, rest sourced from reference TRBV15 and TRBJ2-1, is DAMVIQNPRYQVTQFGKPVTLSCSQTLNHNVMYWYQQKSSQAPKLLFHYYDKDFNNEADTPDNFQSRRPNTSFCFLDIRSPGLGDTAMYLCATSTRASGVHEQFFGPGTRLTVL.

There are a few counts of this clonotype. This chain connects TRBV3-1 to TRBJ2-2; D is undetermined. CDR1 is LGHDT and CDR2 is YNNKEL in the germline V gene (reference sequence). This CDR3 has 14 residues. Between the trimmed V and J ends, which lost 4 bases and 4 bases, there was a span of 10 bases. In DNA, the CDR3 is TGTGCCAGCAGCCGTTCGGGTGGCACCGGGGAGCTGTTTTTT. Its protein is CASSRSGGTGELFF. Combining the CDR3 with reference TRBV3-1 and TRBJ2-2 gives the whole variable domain DTAVSQTPKYLVTQMGNDKSIKCEQNLGHDTMYWYKQDSKKFLKIMFSYNNKELIINETVPNRFSPKSPDKAHLNLHINSLELGDSAVYFCASSRSGGTGELFFGEGSRLTVL.

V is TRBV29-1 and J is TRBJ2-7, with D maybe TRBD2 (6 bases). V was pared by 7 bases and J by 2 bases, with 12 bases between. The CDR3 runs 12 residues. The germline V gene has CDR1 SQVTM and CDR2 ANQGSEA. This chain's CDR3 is CSAGTPAYEQYF. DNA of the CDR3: TGCAGCGCCGGGACTCCCGCCTACGAGCAGTACTTC.

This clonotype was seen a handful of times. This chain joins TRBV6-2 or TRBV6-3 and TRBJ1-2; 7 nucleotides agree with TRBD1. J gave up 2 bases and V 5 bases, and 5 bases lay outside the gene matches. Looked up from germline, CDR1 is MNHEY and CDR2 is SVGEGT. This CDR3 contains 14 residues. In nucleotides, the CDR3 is TGTGCCAGCAGTCGCGTGACAGGGAACTATGGCTACACCTTC. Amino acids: CASSRVTGNYGYTF.

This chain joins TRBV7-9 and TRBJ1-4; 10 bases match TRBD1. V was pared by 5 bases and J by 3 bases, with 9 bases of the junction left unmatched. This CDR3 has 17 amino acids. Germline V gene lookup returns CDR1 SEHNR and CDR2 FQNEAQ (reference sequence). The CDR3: CASSKRTGGYPNEKLFF. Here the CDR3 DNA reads TGTGCCAGCAGCAAAAGGACAGGGGGGTATCCTAATGAAAAACTGTTTTTT.

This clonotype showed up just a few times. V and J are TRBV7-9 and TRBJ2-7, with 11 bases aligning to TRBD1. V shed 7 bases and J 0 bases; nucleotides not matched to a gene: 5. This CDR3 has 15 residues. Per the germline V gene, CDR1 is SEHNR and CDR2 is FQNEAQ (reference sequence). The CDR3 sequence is CASNAGQGDSYEQYF. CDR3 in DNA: TGTGCCAGCAACGCGGGACAGGGGGACTCCTACGAGCAGTACTTC.

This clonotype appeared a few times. The CDR3 spells CASSAGTPSGATIYF. As DNA, the CDR3 is TGTGCCAGCAGCGCCGGGACACCATCCGGAGCCACCATATATTTT. V gene TRBV3-1 combines with J gene TRBJ1-3, with D possibly matching TRBD1 (6 bases). The V end lost 5 bases, the J end lost 9 bases, and 20 bases lay between the germline ends. The germline gives CDR1 LGHDT, CDR2 YNNKEL (reference sequence). The CDR3 consists of 15 residues.

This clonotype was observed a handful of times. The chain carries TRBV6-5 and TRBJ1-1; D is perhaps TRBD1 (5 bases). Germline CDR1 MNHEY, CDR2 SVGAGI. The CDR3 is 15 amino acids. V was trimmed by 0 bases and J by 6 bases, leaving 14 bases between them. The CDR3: CASSYSGTAVAEAFF. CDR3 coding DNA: TGTGCCAGCAGTTACTCGGGGACCGCCGTTGCTGAAGCTTTCTTT.

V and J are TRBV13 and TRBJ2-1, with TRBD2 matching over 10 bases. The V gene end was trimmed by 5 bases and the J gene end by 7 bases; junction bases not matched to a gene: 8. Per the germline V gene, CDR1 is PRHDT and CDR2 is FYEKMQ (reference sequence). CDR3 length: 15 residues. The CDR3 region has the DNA TGTGCCAGCAGCGAAGCACTAGCGGGAAGTAATGAGCAGTTCTTC. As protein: CASSEALAGSNEQFF.

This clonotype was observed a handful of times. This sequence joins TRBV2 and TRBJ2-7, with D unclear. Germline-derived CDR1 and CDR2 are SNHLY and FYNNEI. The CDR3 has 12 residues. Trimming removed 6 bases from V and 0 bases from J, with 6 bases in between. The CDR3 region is CASSLNSYEQYF. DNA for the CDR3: TGTGCCAGCAGCCTTAACTCCTACGAGCAGTACTTC.

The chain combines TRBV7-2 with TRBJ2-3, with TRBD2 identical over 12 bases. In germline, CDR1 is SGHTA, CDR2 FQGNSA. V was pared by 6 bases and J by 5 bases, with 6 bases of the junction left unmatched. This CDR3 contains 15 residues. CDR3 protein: CASRPSGRVLDTQYF. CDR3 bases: TGTGCCAGCAGGCCTAGCGGGAGGGTGTTAGATACGCAGTATTTT.

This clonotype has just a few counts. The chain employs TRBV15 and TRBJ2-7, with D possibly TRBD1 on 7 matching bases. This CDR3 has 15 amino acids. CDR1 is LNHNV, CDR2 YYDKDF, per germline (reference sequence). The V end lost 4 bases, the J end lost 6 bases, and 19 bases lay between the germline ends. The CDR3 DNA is TGTGCCACCAGCATGCCAGGGGGGCTGACGGGCGAGCAGTACTTC. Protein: CATSMPGGLTGEQYF.

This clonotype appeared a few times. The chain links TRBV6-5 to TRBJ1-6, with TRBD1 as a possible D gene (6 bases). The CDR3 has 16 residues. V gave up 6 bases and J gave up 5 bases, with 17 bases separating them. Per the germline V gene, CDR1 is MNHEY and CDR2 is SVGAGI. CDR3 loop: CASRTGGGRDNSPLHF. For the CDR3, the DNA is TGTGCCAGCAGGACAGGAGGAGGGCGCGATAATTCACCCCTCCACTTT.

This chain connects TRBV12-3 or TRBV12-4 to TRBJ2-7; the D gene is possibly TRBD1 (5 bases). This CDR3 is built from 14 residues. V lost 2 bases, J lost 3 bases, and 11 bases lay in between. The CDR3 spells CASSLRGRDYEQYF. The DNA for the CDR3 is TGTGCCAGCAGTTTAAGGGGTAGAGACTACGAGCAGTACTTC.

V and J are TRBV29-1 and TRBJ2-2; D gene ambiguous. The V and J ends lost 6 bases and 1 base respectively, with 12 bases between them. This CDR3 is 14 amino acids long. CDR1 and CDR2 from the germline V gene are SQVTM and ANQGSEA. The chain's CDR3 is CSVPMPKNTGELFF. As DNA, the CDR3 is TGCAGCGTCCCGATGCCGAAGAACACCGGGGAGCTGTTTTTT.

The CDR3: CASSYFLDTEAFF. The CDR3 nucleotides read TGTGCCAGCAGTTACTTTTTAGACACTGAAGCTTTCTTT. J is TRBJ1-1 and V is TRBV6-5; no reliable D call. Germline V gene data show CDR1 as MNHEY and CDR2 as SVGAGI. The CDR3 covers 13 residues. V lost 1 base, J lost 3 bases, and 6 bases lay in between.

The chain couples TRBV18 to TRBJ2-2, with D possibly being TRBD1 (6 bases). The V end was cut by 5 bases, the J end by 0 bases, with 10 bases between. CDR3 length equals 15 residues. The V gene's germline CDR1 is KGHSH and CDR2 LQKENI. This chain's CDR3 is CASSDRQANTGELFF. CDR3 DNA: TGTGCCAGCTCAGACAGGCAGGCGAACACCGGGGAGCTGTTTTTT.

CDR3 DNA: TGCAGTGCCGGAGTCGGGACTAGCTATCCCTACGAGCAGTACTTC. This encodes CSAGVGTSYPYEQYF. The V and J genes are TRBV20-1 and TRBJ2-7; 9 bases match TRBD2. With V trimmed by 6 bases and J by 2 bases, 11 bases remained unmatched. Germline V lookup: CDR1 DFQATT, CDR2 SNEGSKA (reference sequence). CDR3 size: 15 residues.

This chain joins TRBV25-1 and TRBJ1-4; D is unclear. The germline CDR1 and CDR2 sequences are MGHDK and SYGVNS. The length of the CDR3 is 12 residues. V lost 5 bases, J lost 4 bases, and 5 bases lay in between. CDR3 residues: CASSNSNEKLFF. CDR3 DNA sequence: TGTGCCAGCAGTAACAGTAATGAAAAACTGTTTTTT.

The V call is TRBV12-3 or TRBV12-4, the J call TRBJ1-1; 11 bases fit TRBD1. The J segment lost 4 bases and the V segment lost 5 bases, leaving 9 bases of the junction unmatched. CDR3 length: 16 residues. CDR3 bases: TGTGCCAGCAGTCGGACAGGGGGCGCCTGGAGCACTGAAGCTTTCTTT. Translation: CASSRTGGAWSTEAFF.